The 28 T cell receptor beta chains below come from one sample, sequenced in a study of T cells in Graves' hyperthyroidism and ophthalmopathy. RNA transcripts gave rise to amplified TCR beta CDR3 regions. The HTBI primer set drove a first-round RT-PCR of the TCR CDR3. TCRdb re-derived calls from the multiplex PCR reads in MiXCR, one entry per CDR3 protein. Seen here are more than 300,000 distinct CDR3 sequences, approximately 15% observed once, and the top ten hold approximately 10%. The sequenced sample consisted of blood. Source of these receptors: a woman aged 55-70 years with Graves' hyperthyroidism.

Many counts were recorded for this clonotype. The gene calls are TRBV3-1 and TRBJ1-2; possible D gene TRBD1, 6 bases. Germline lookup yields CDR1 LGHDT and CDR2 YNNKEL (reference sequence). Trimming pared 3 bases from V and 7 bases from J, leaving 12 bases between. The CDR3 length is 13 residues. In DNA, the CDR3 is TGTGCCAGCAGCCACAAGGGAGGGGGTGGCTACACCTTC. This encodes CASSHKGGGGYTF.

The chain has TRBV3-1 and TRBJ2-6; 10 bases align to TRBD1. The CDR3 length is 19 residues. The germline V gene has CDR1 LGHDT and CDR2 YNNKEL (reference sequence). The V gene end was trimmed by 0 bases and the J gene end by 3 bases; junction bases not matched to a gene: 8. CDR3 DNA sequence: TGTGCCAGCAGCCAAGATCTGGGACAGGGGAATTATGGGGCCAACGTCCTGACTTTC. It is translated as CASSQDLGQGNYGANVLTF.

This clonotype has a count of ten or more. The chain employs TRBV12-3 or TRBV12-4 and TRBJ1-1; perhaps TRBD1 as D (6 bases). This CDR3 is built from 15 residues. Trimming removed 10 bases from V and 8 bases from J, with 26 bases in between. DNA of the CDR3: TGTGCCACCTCCCTAGGGGGGGGATATGGGCTAGAAGCTTTCTTT. This encodes CATSLGGGYGLEAFF.

This clonotype was observed at least ten times. The chain carries TRBV10-3 and TRBJ2-3, with D tentatively TRBD2 (5 bases). V lost 0 bases to trimming and J lost 6 bases, with 13 bases between them. Germline V gene data show CDR1 as ENHRY and CDR2 as SYGVKD. CDR3 length: 15 residues. CDR3 in DNA: TGTGCCATCAGTGAGTCGACGGGGTACGGGGATACGCAGTATTTT. Protein sequence: CAISESTGYGDTQYF.

This clonotype was counted a few times. The chain is built from TRBV20-1 and TRBJ2-3; the D gene is possibly TRBD1 (5 bases). Trimming took off 6 bases at V and 3 bases at J, with 19 bases between the two ends. CDR1 and CDR2 (germline): DFQATT, SNEGSKA (reference sequence). This CDR3 has 15 residues. The CDR3 spells CSARETGRTTDTQYF. The CDR3 DNA follows: TGCAGTGCCCGAGAGACCGGACGGACAACAGATACGCAGTATTTT.

In this sample, this clonotype turned up many times. The chain carries TRBV6-1 and TRBJ1-6; D uncertain. V was pared by 1 base and J by 8 bases, with 12 bases between. The CDR3 is 15 residues long. Germline CDR1 and CDR2: MNHNS and SASEGT. CDR3 in DNA: TGTGCCAGCAGTGAAGTGGGCAGCGCATATTCACCCCTCCACTTT. This translates into CASSEVGSAYSPLHF.

This clonotype was detected a few times. CDR3 nucleotides: TGTGCTAGTGGTTTGCCCCCTTACGGACAGAATGGCTACACCTTC. It yields the protein CASGLPPYGQNGYTF. This sequence joins TRBV12-5 and TRBJ1-2; maybe TRBD1 (6 bases). The V end lost 2 bases, the J end lost 6 bases, and 16 bases lay between the germline ends. The CDR3 has 15 amino acids. Germline assignment: CDR1 LGHNT and CDR2 FRNRAP.

V is TRBV7-3 and J is TRBJ2-2; TRBD1 matches 8 bases. CDR1 and CDR2 from the germline V gene are SGHTA and FQGTGA. CDR3 size: 15 residues. V shed 4 bases and J 7 bases; nucleotides not matched to a gene: 8. The CDR3 sequence is CASSSTQGANGELFF. The CDR3 bases are TGTGCCAGCAGCTCAACTCAGGGGGCTAACGGGGAGCTGTTTTTT.

This clonotype has ten or more counts. The CDR3: CASSLRGTSHEQFF. The CDR3 coding sequence is TGTGCCAGCAGTTTGAGAGGGACTAGTCATGAGCAGTTCTTC. J is TRBJ2-1 and V is TRBV12-3 or TRBV12-4; 8 bases map to TRBD2. Germline trimming cut 3 bases from V and 8 bases from J; bases unmatched to any gene: 6. This CDR3 has 14 residues.

With respect to this clonotype: This could be a read error, since a much larger clone is one nucleotide away. This sequence joins TRBV11-2 and TRBJ2-4; D is perhaps TRBD1 or TRBD2 (5 bases each). V was pared by 2 bases and J by 7 bases, with 15 bases between. The CDR3 is 15 residues long. Germline assignment: CDR1 SGHAT and CDR2 FQNNGV. In nucleotides, the CDR3 is TGTGCCAGCAGCTTATTCGATGGGGGTAGGAACATTCAGTACTTC. Encoded protein: CASSLFDGGRNIQYF.

This clonotype was seen many times. The chain links TRBV18 to TRBJ2-7, with 8 bases that match TRBD1. Germline V lookup: CDR1 KGHSH, CDR2 LQKENI. CDR3 length: 13 amino acids. J gave up 3 bases and V 3 bases, and 1 base lay outside the gene matches. The CDR3 DNA sequence: TGTGCCAGCTCACCGGACAGGGTCTACGAGCAGTACTTC. This encodes CASSPDRVYEQYF.

In its sample, this clonotype was seen once. This sequence joins TRBV27 and TRBJ2-1, with D possibly being TRBD1 or TRBD2 (5 bases each). V gave up 5 bases and J gave up 1 base, with 21 bases separating them. This CDR3 comprises 18 residues. Germline V gene sequence: CDR1 MNHEY, CDR2 SMNVEV (reference sequence). In DNA form, the CDR3 reads TGTGCCAGCAGTCCGGGGACGCATTCGGGGCTTTCCTACAATGAGCAGTTCTTC. This encodes CASSPGTHSGLSYNEQFF.

The gene calls are TRBV19 and TRBJ1-1; D is perhaps TRBD1 (5 bases). Per the germline V gene, CDR1 is LNHDA and CDR2 is SQIVND (reference sequence). Trimming stripped 7 bases from V and 1 base from J, with 16 bases between. This CDR3 is built from 15 residues. As DNA, the CDR3 is TGTGCCAGTACCGCCCTGGGACGGAGGAACACTGAAGCTTTCTTT. Protein product: CASTALGRRNTEAFF.

The chain links TRBV12-3 or TRBV12-4 to TRBJ2-1; 7 nucleotides align to TRBD1. The CDR3 runs 15 residues. The CDR3 here is CISRRDRRSYNEQFF. CDR3 DNA: TGTATCAGCAGAAGGGACAGACGCTCCTACAATGAGCAGTTCTTC.

This clonotype was found a few times. The chain is built from TRBV28 and TRBJ2-2; D is unclear. Germline V gene data show CDR1 as MDHEN and CDR2 as SYDVKM. The ends were cut back, 8 bases at V and 1 base at J, with 8 bases in the middle. The CDR3 consists of 13 residues. The CDR3 DNA is TGTGCCAGCCGCGACCTGAACACCGGGGAGCTGTTTTTT. Translated: CASRDLNTGELFF.

The chain has TRBV19 and TRBJ2-2; D could derive from TRBD1 or TRBD2 (8 bases each). Germline loops: CDR1 LNHDA, CDR2 SQIVND (reference sequence). The CDR3 is made up of 20 amino acids. The germline V and J ends were trimmed by 5 bases and 1 base, with 26 bases remaining between them. CDR3 sequence reads: CASSRDRTSTERRNTGELFF. CDR3 coding DNA: TGTGCCAGTAGTCGGGACAGGACTAGCACCGAAAGGAGGAACACCGGGGAGCTGTTTTTT.

The V call is TRBV12-3 or TRBV12-4, the J call TRBJ2-7, with D uncertain. The CDR3 extends over 11 amino acids. V was pared by 6 bases and J by 6 bases, with 9 bases between. CDR3 loop: CASRGPSEQYF. In DNA, the CDR3 is TGTGCCAGCAGGGGCCCCAGCGAGCAGTACTTC.

This clonotype was detected many times. This chain's CDR3 is CASTQGAEEQFF. CDR3 nucleotide sequence: TGTGCCAGCACCCAGGGGGCGGAAGAGCAGTTCTTC. The chain combines TRBV28 with TRBJ2-1; TRBD1 matches at 8 bases. From germline, CDR1 is MDHEN and CDR2 SYDVKM. CDR3 length equals 12 residues. V dropped 7 bases and J dropped 10; count of bases not matched to a gene: 6.

The chain carries TRBV9 and TRBJ2-2, with 7 bases matching TRBD2. This CDR3 region has 14 residues. Germline V gene data show CDR1 as SGDLS and CDR2 as YYNGEE. V shed 5 bases, J shed 0 bases, and the junction held 1 base outside the gene matches. The CDR3 bases are TGTGCCAGCAGAAGCGGGACGAACACCGGGGAGCTGTTTTTT. Amino acid sequence: CASRSGTNTGELFF.

In this sample, this clonotype turned up many times. The rearrangement joins TRBV6-6 to TRBJ2-7; D is uncertain. The ends were cut back, 0 bases at V and 3 bases at J, with 9 bases in the middle. The CDR3 covers 14 residues. In germline, CDR1 is MNHNY, CDR2 SVGAGI (reference sequence). CDR3 DNA: TGTGCCAGCAGTTACTCGATGCCAGACTACGAGCAGTACTTC. It is translated as CASSYSMPDYEQYF.

This clonotype was counted many times. The rearrangement links TRBV28 to TRBJ1-2; 11 bases agree with TRBD1. Germline CDR1 MDHEN, CDR2 SYDVKM. CDR3 size: 13 residues. V shed 6 bases, J shed 8 bases, and the junction held 5 bases outside the gene matches. In nucleotides, the CDR3 is TGTGCCAGCAGCTGGGACAGGGGGGGGGGCTACACCTTC. This gives the protein CASSWDRGGGYTF.

This clonotype was counted many times. CDR3 sequence reads: CASSLTRGGNYGYTF. CDR3 DNA sequence: TGCGCCAGCAGCCTAACAAGGGGTGGGAACTATGGCTACACCTTC. V gene TRBV4-1 combines with J gene TRBJ1-2; TRBD1 is a possible D gene (5 bases). The germline V and J ends were trimmed by 4 bases and 2 bases, with 14 bases remaining between them. CDR1 is MGHRA and CDR2 is YSYEKL in the germline V gene. The CDR3 runs to 15 residues.

This clonotype has at least ten counts. The CDR3: CASSHSGGTEAFF. The DNA of the CDR3 is TGTGCCAGCAGCCACTCAGGGGGCACTGAAGCTTTCTTT. The J gene is TRBJ1-1, the V gene TRBV3-1, with 7 positions matching TRBD1. Trimming at V came to 3 bases and at J to 4 bases, leaving 2 bases not matched to a gene. Germline CDR1 reads LGHDT; CDR2 reads YNNKEL (reference sequence). The CDR3 has 13 amino acids.

This clonotype was recorded at least ten times. The chain links TRBV27 to TRBJ2-2; 12 positions match TRBD2. J was trimmed by 12 bases and V by 4 bases; bases with no gene match: 9. This CDR3 is built from 15 residues. Germline CDR1 reads MNHEY; CDR2 reads SMNVEV (reference sequence). CDR3 DNA sequence: TGTGCCAGCAGTTCCGGACTAGCGGGAACCGCGCAGCTGTTTTTT. This codes for CASSSGLAGTAQLFF.

The chain joins TRBV5-1 to TRBJ2-4; tentative D call: TRBD2 (6 bases). Germline loops: CDR1 SGHRS, CDR2 YFSETQ. The CDR3 sequence is 17 residues long. Trimming took off 3 bases at V and 0 bases at J, with 16 bases between the two ends. CDR3 in DNA: TGCGCCAGCAGCTCGGCGGAGGAGCGGGTAGCCAAAAACATTCAGTACTTC. It yields the protein CASSSAEERVAKNIQYF.

This clonotype came up many times. The chain is built from TRBV6-6 and TRBJ2-1; D perhaps matches TRBD2 (6 bases). Trimming removed 0 bases at V and 2 bases at J, with 11 bases between. The length of the CDR3 is 16 residues. Germline V CDR1 and CDR2: MNHNY, SVGAGI (reference sequence). The CDR3 sequence: CASSYSNREPYNEQFF. CDR3 nucleotide sequence: TGTGCCAGCAGTTACTCGAATCGGGAGCCCTACAATGAGCAGTTCTTC.

This clonotype was found a few times. The chain recombines TRBV25-1 with TRBJ2-5; the D is unclear. The V and J ends lost 3 bases and 1 base respectively, with 12 bases between them. The CDR3 contains 15 residues. The V gene's germline CDR1 is MGHDK and CDR2 SYGVNS. DNA for the CDR3: TGTGCCAGCAGTGACTTCTCGCGGAGCCAAGAGACCCAGTACTTC. Its protein is CASSDFSRSQETQYF.

The rearrangement links TRBV19 to TRBJ2-1; 15 nucleotides align to TRBD2. The CDR3 spans 18 residues. Trimming cost V 6 bases and J 0 bases; bases outside gene matches: 6. Germline V CDR1 and CDR2: LNHDA, SQIVND (reference sequence). The CDR3 spells CASRGTSGRPRSYNEQFF. Here the CDR3 DNA reads TGTGCCAGTAGGGGGACTAGCGGGAGGCCCCGCTCCTACAATGAGCAGTTCTTC.